This record looks at one T cell receptor (beta chain) sequence and its context. This specimen comes from a study of PD-L1 blockade in urothelial cancer. Study-level information: Analyzed time points were 3 weeks (second dose) and 6 weeks after therapy began.

Here immunoSEQ multiplex PCR was the method, and the copy in TCRdb shows in-frame clones only, minus some. Of 35,000 to 45,000 clones listed, more than 80% are singletons. CDR3 size: 15 residues. The germline gives CDR1 LNHDA, CDR2 SQIVND (reference sequence). After removal of 8 bases from V and 7 bases from J, the junction contained 11 bases not matched to a gene. Sequenced here: PBMCs, sampled around atezolizumab (anti-PD-L1) treatment. V and J are TRBV19 and TRBJ2-2; 9 bases map to TRBD2. The origin of this receptor is a man between 65 and 85 years old with urothelial cancer. The CDR3 DNA follows: TGTGCCAGTGAAAAAGCGGGAGGTGTGGGCGGGGAGCTGTTTTTT. The encoded protein is CASEKAGGVGGELFF.